Listed below are T cell receptor beta chains from one sample, sequenced in a study of T-cell reconstitution after alpha-beta-depleted transplantation in children. TCRdb passed the PCR reads through MiXCR, listing each CDR3 protein once. The sample holds approximately 350,000 distinct CDR3 sequences, around a tenth seen once. Sequencing used PBMCs from the stem cell graft donor, obtained from the stem cell graft. The source is a human donor who donated a stem cell graft to a child with acute lymphoblastic leukemia. CDR3s include the opening cysteine and the closing phenylalanine or tryptophan. The D gene is left open where the match is weak. Clone sizes are given selectively: once, few, many, or a class where the clone is expanded.

13 | few | TRBJ2-3 | TRBV12-3/TRBV12-4 | NA | TGTGCCAGCAGGTACAGCGGCACAGATACGCAGTATTTT | CASRYSGTDTQYF
16 | NA | TRBJ2-5 | TRBV10-3 | TRBD2 | TGTGCCATCAGTGGCCCCGGGACTAGCGGGAGTAAGACCCAGTACTTC | CAISGPGTSGSKTQYF
16 | few | TRBJ2-3 | TRBV7-2 | NA | TGTGCCAGCAGCTTAGCAGGCGTAGGGCGCACAGATACGCAGTATTTT | CASSLAGVGRTDTQYF
13 | NA | TRBJ1-5 | TRBV6-1 | TRBD1 | TGTGCCAGCGGACAGGGGGGAAGACAGCCCCAGCATTTT | CASGQGGRQPQHF
18 | NA | TRBJ2-7 | TRBV7-2 | NA | TGTGCCAGCAGCTTAGCTGCCCTTTCACCGGTAGCTTCCTACGAGCAGTACTTC | CASSLAALSPVASYEQYF
14 | NA | TRBJ2-3 | TRBV7-9 | TRBD2 | TGTGCCGCCCCGGGACTAGCGGGAACAGATACGCAGTATTTT | CAAPGLAGTDTQYF
15 | NA | TRBJ2-7 | TRBV7-9 | TRBD2 | TGTGCCAGCAGCTTGGATACTAGCGCCCCGGGAGAGCAGTACTTC | CASSLDTSAPGEQYF
16 | many | TRBJ2-7 | TRBV7-8 | NA | TGTGCCAGCAGCTTAGTTCCGGGGACGGGACCCTACGAGCAGTACTTC | CASSLVPGTGPYEQYF
15 | NA | TRBJ2-5 | TRBV11-2 | NA | TGTGCCAGCAGCTTAGACCTAGGCGGGATTGAGACCCAGTACTTC | CASSLDLGGIETQYF
15 | NA | TRBJ2-1 | TRBV7-3 | NA | TGTGCCAGCAGCTACCTACCGGAAGGCTACAATGAGCAGTTCTTC | CASSYLPEGYNEQFF
15 | few | TRBJ2-1 | TRBV7-3 | NA | TGTGCCAGCAGCTTGAGTCCCAGCTCCTACAATGAGCAGTTCTTC | CASSLSPSSYNEQFF
13 | many | TRBJ2-2 | TRBV7-2 | NA | TGTGCCAGCAGCTTAGGGACTCTCGGGGAGCTGTTTTTT | CASSLGTLGELFF
15 | NA | TRBJ1-2 | TRBV12-3/TRBV12-4 | TRBD1 | TGTGCCAGCACCTCGACAGGGCTGCATAGTGGGGGCTACACCTTC | CASTSTGLHSGGYTF
15 | few | TRBJ2-3 | TRBV7-2 | NA | TGTGCCAGCAGCGTAATGCCTACCAGCACAGATACGCAGTATTTT | CASSVMPTSTDTQYF
16 | NA | TRBJ2-7 | TRBV5-1 | TRBD2 | TGCGCCAGCAGCCCCCGGGGAGGGTCTCTATCCTACGAGCAGTACTTC | CASSPRGGSLSYEQYF
18 | NA | TRBJ2-1 | TRBV6-1 | TRBD2 | TGTGCCAGCAGTACGAAAGGACTAGCCGAAAGCTCCTACAATGAGCAGTTCTTC | CASSTKGLAESSYNEQFF
16 | few | TRBJ2-1 | TRBV7-8 | NA | TGTGCCAGCAGCTTAGCTCAGGGTGAGGCCTACAATGAGCAGTTCTTC | CASSLAQGEAYNEQFF
14 | NA | TRBJ1-1 | TRBV2 | TRBD1 | TGTGCCAGCAGTGAGAGGACAGGGAACCCTGAAGCTTTCTTT | CASSERTGNPEAFF
18 | few | TRBJ2-7 | TRBV5-1 | TRBD2 | TGCGCCAGCAGCTTGGGACTAGCGGGAGTTCACGGCTACTACGAGCAGTACTTC | CASSLGLAGVHGYYEQYF
14 | many | TRBJ2-2 | TRBV7-9 | TRBD2 | TGTGCCAGCAGCTTTAGACTAGCAACCGGGGAGCTGTTTTTT | CASSFRLATGELFF
16 | many | TRBJ1-2 | TRBV27 | NA | TGTGCCAGCAGTTTATCCGAGAACAGGGATTTCTATGGCTACACCTTC | CASSLSENRDFYGYTF
14 | few | TRBJ2-7 | TRBV7-9 | TRBD1 | TGTGCCAGCAGCTTAGACAGGGGCCCCCACGAGCAGTACTTC | CASSLDRGPHEQYF
15 | NA | TRBJ2-7 | TRBV5-6 | NA | TGTGCCAGCAGCTTGGCGTGGGGGGCCGGCTACGAGCAGTACTTC | CASSLAWGAGYEQYF
12 | NA | TRBJ2-5 | TRBV5-1 | NA | TGCGCCAGCAGCGCTACCTTAGAGACCCAGTACTTC | CASSATLETQYF
16 | few | TRBJ2-1 | TRBV6-5 | TRBD1 | TGTGCCAGCAGTTTCGGGACAGGGGGCATCTACAATGAGCAGTTCTTC | CASSFGTGGIYNEQFF
18 | NA | TRBJ2-2 | TRBV12-3/TRBV12-4 | TRBD2 | TGTGCCAGCTCGACTCCCCCGACTAGCGGGAGGGTAAACGGGGAGCTGTTTTTT | CASSTPPTSGRVNGELFF
15 | NA | TRBJ1-4 | TRBV7-2 | NA | TGTGCCAGCAGCCAAACGGGGGCAACTAATGAAAAACTGTTTTTT | CASSQTGATNEKLFF
15 | few | TRBJ1-5 | TRBV7-9 | TRBD1 | TGTGCCAGCAGCTCGGACAGGGGGCGAGGTCAGCCCCAGCATTTT | CASSSDRGRGQPQHF
15 | NA | TRBJ2-5 | TRBV5-1 | NA | TGCGCCAGCAGCCCCGGCCGGGGCGCGACAGAGACCCAGTACTTC | CASSPGRGATETQYF
14 | few | TRBJ2-1 | TRBV19 | TRBD2 | TGTGCCAGTAGTCTGGGACTAGGGGCGCTCGAGCAGTTCTTC | CASSLGLGALEQFF
13 | NA | TRBJ2-1 | TRBV30 | TRBD2 | TGTTTGCCGGGACTAGCGGCCTACAATGAGCAGTTCTTC | CLPGLAAYNEQFF
13 | NA | TRBJ2-5 | TRBV6-2/TRBV6-3 | NA | TGTGCCAGCACCGGTATTCACCAAGAGACCCAGTACTTC | CASTGIHQETQYF
14 | NA | TRBJ2-1 | TRBV20-1 | TRBD2 | TGCAGTGCTACGATCGGACTAGTAATCAATGAGCAGTTCTTC | CSATIGLVINEQFF
15 | many | TRBJ2-1 | TRBV7-2 | TRBD1 | TGTGCCAGCAGCCGAGGGGGCACCTCCTACAATGAGCAGTTCTTC | CASSRGGTSYNEQFF
13 | NA | TRBJ2-7 | TRBV28 | NA | TGTGCCAGCAGTTTAAATTGGGGTGACGAGCAGTACTTC | CASSLNWGDEQYF
15 | NA | TRBJ2-7 | TRBV5-5 | TRBD2 | TGTGCCAGCAGCGTTCCTCAGGGAGGGAACCACGAGCAGTACTTC | CASSVPQGGNHEQYF
13 | NA | TRBJ2-1 | TRBV7-7 | TRBD2 | TGTGCTAGCAGTCACCCCGGGGGGAATGAGCAGTTCTTC | CASSHPGGNEQFF
17 | NA | TRBJ2-7 | TRBV28 | TRBD2 | TGTGCCAGCAGTACGTCCTCCACTAGCGGGAGAGTGGACGAGCAGTACTTC | CASSTSSTSGRVDEQYF
17 | few | TRBJ1-2 | TRBV24-1 | NA | TGTGCCACCAGTGATCGGCAGGGCCAAACAACTAACTATGGCTACACCTTC | CATSDRQGQTTNYGYTF
15 | few | TRBJ2-3 | TRBV18 | NA | TGTGCCAGCTCACCACCGGAGGAGCGGTTGAATACGCAGTATTTT | CASSPPEERLNTQYF
18 | many | TRBJ2-1 | TRBV20-1 | TRBD2 | TGCAGTGCTACCGGACTAGCGGGGTTGGGAGGGCCCTACAATGAGCAGTTCTTC | CSATGLAGLGGPYNEQFF
14 | few | TRBJ1-5 | TRBV5-1 | NA | TGCGCCAGCAGCGTTGACAGCAGCAATCAGCCCCAGCATTTT | CASSVDSSNQPQHF
12 | many | TRBJ2-5 | TRBV18 | TRBD1 | TGTGCCAGCTCTACGGACAGGGGGACCCAGTACTTC | CASSTDRGTQYF
10 | NA | TRBJ1-2 | TRBV20-1 | NA | TGCAGTGCTCGTGGCTATGGCTACACCTTC | CSARGYGYTF
14 | few | TRBJ1-5 | TRBV9 | NA | TGTGCCAGCAGCGTAGGAGCCGGGGATCAGCCCCAGCATTTT | CASSVGAGDQPQHF
17 | few | TRBJ2-6 | TRBV7-2 | TRBD1 | TGTGCCAGCAGCTTAGGACAGGGGGCGGGTGGGGCCAACGTCCTGACTTTC | CASSLGQGAGGANVLTF
14 | many | TRBJ2-7 | TRBV10-3 | NA | TGTGCCATCACGGGGAGCGGCAGGGACTACGAGCAGTACTTC | CAITGSGRDYEQYF
15 | many | TRBJ1-5 | TRBV20-1 | NA | TGCAGTGCTATCCCGGGGAAGTATAGCAATCAGCCCCAGCATTTT | CSAIPGKYSNQPQHF
15 | NA | TRBJ1-5 | TRBV20-1 | TRBD1 | TGCAGTGCTAGAAGCACAGGGGGACGGGGGCAGCCCCAGCATTTT | CSARSTGGRGQPQHF
12 | NA | TRBJ1-4 | TRBV6-6 | NA | TGTGCCAGCAGTTACTCTAGTGAAAAACTGTTTTTT | CASSYSSEKLFF
18 | NA | TRBJ2-7 | TRBV6-9 | TRBD2 | TGTGCCAGCAGTTATTCAAAACCGGGACTAGCGGGAGGGTACGAGCAGTACTTC | CASSYSKPGLAGGYEQYF
15 | NA | TRBJ2-7 | TRBV7-2 | NA | TGTGCCAGCAGCTTAGCGATTTCGGAGTCCTACGAGCAGTACTTC | CASSLAISESYEQYF
15 | few | TRBJ1-6 | TRBV5-1 | NA | TGCGCCAGCAGCTTGGAATTGGGGGCATTATCGCCCCTCCACTTT | CASSLELGALSPLHF
13 | NA | TRBJ2-1 | TRBV7-7 | NA | TGTGCTAGCAGCTTAGGACGTCGGGGTGAGCAGTTCTTC | CASSLGRRGEQFF
18 | NA | TRBJ2-4 | TRBV7-6 | TRBD2 | TGTGCCAGCAGCCCGGGACCTAGTAGCGGGGGAGCCAAAAACATTCAGTACTTC | CASSPGPSSGGAKNIQYF
15 | few | TRBJ2-1 | TRBV6-5 | TRBD1 | TGTGCCAGCAGTTACGTAGACAGGGGTTTCAATGAGCAGTTCTTC | CASSYVDRGFNEQFF